Included here is one T cell receptor (beta chain) sequence, with context. This clone's antigen is unknown. Here the CDR3 omits its conserved ending phenylalanine or tryptophan, so a read error is the likely source. Blood RNA was extracted from unsorted whole blood with TRIzol reagent; germline DNA came from the DNeasy Blood & Tissue kit. At the time of sampling, the patients had chronic HBV infection and had not received any treatment. Before surgery, roughly 3.7 milliliters of peripheral blood were collected into K2EDTA tubes. These data originate in a study of tumor-infiltrating lymphocytes in primary liver carcinoma (dated by TCRdb to 2016 to 2017). Background on the whole study: Surgical resection was performed in China between 2015 and 2016 on about 5 patients with histopathologically diagnosed primary liver carcinoma. Of the five patients, three men and two women aged 30 to 69 years, four had hepatocellular carcinoma and one had combined HCC and intrahepatic cholangiocarcinoma. The tumors of the five patients were staged as T1-T3 N0M0, with maximum diameters ranging from roughly 4.2 to 10 cm. Each sample produced about 3.5 to 8 million productive TCRbeta reads, and read depth showed no significant difference between tissue types. The study combined TCRbeta repertoire sequencing, expression microarrays and whole-exome sequencing across five regions of each liver tumor, with adjacent normal tissue and blood. A total of some 35 specimens from 5 patients underwent TCRbeta repertoire sequencing, comprising about 25 tumor regions, 5 adjacent noncancerous liver tissues and 5 peripheral blood samples. Reproducibility between technical replicate repertoires was high, with correlation coefficients above 0.98 and mean shared-clone rates approximately 0.9. The investigation overall reported the following: A significantly larger repertoire fraction was made up by the top 250 clones in tumors than in blood (p = 0.039). Bulk unsorted samples precluded comparing CD4+ and CD8+ T cell repertoires. Repertoire overlap was higher between tumor regions (mean roughly 35%) than tumor-adjacent (approximately 17%) or tumor-blood (approximately 15%) pairs, consistent with antigen-driven expansion. Because only the TCR beta chain was sequenced and unpaired alpha chains were not captured, true repertoire diversity is likely underestimated. The study included only four to six patients, and the authors note findings should be validated in a larger study.

A constant-region primer and ProtoScript II reverse transcriptase were used to reverse-transcribe TCRbeta-specific cDNA from around 480 ng total RNA. The TCRbeta libraries were prepared through three rounds of nested multiplex PCR following a slightly modified ARM-PCR procedure. Multiplex TRBV1-TRBV30 forward primers and a Cbeta reverse primer were used in the first two PCR rounds, each of which was run for about 10 cycles. A final 25-cycle PCR with Deep VentR polymerase added sample barcodes and Illumina adapters. Before sequencing, amplicons between 200 and 500 bp were purified from gel using a QIAquick gel extraction kit. TCRbeta amplicons were sequenced on an Illumina HiSeq 2500 with 250-bp paired-end reads. The study's own analysis went as follows. Trimmomatic v0.33 was used to quality-trim the reads, and FLASH v1.2.11 was used to merge paired reads so that full CDR3 sequences could be recovered. V, D and J germline segments were assigned to the rearranged TCRbeta sequences using MiGEC v1.2.1b. VDJtools v1.0.0 computed clonotype statistics and Shannon-Wiener diversity indices. Except for diversity analysis, only each sample's 250 most abundant clonotypes were used in subsequent analyses to reduce sampling bias. The raw public data were reprocessed by TCRdb itself: fastp quality trimming at Q25, MiXCR clonotype calling, in-frame beta chains only. When rows share a CDR3 protein, they turn into one entry using the most common DNA and genes. The V and J calls here are based on TCRdb, not the publication. In all, the sample holds hundreds of thousands of distinct CDR3 sequences, and almost 60% of those were seen once. The ten top clones hold over 15% of the sample.

The CDR3 spans 17 amino acids, including both terminal residues. Only the CDR3 portion is preserved as DNA: 51 bases, with reading frame beginning at the first base. Taken from the germline V gene, the CDR1 and CDR2 loops are SGHAT and FQNNGV. Compared with germline, V lacks 2 bases and J lacks 9 bases; bases without a gene match: 12. The chain was built from TRBV11-2 and TRBJ2-1, and 11 junction bases match TRBD2. The specimen sequenced was peripheral blood. This TCR was sampled from a woman in her twenties or thirties with primary liver carcinoma and hepatitis B virus infection. The nucleotide sequence is given as TGTGCCAGCAGCTTACTCGTCCCTAGCGGGAGGATGATTGAGCAGTTCCTC. This codes for CASSLLVPSGRMIEQFL.